Listed here are 30 T cell receptor beta chains from one sample, sequenced in a study of CD8+CD57+ T cells in acquired aplastic anemia. Only patients with CD8+CD57+ cell expansion on flow cytometry were chosen for sequencing. TCR beta VDJ and CDR3 profiles were obtained from a genomic DNA template. TCRdb analysed the reads with MiXCR anew, one entry per CDR3 protein. The sample consists of around 200,000 distinct CDR3 sequences, around 50% of them appearing once. Sequenced: sorted CD4+, CD8+, or CD8+CD57+ T cells (not recorded which) from PBMCs. The source of these receptors is a human donor with aplastic anemia.

The rearrangement links TRBV5-6 to TRBJ1-6, with D uncertain. The CDR3 loop spans 14 amino acids. The V gene's germline CDR1 is SGHDT and CDR2 YYEEEE. Trimming pared 5 bases from V and 9 bases from J, leaving 15 bases between. CDR3 protein: CASSVARGVSPLHF. DNA for the CDR3: TGTGCCAGCAGTGTCGCAAGAGGAGTTTCACCCCTCCACTTT.

The chain carries TRBV5-6 and TRBJ1-1; weak D call: TRBD1 (5 bases). Trimming took off 0 bases at V and 3 bases at J, with 6 bases between the two ends. Germline lookup yields CDR1 SGHDT and CDR2 YYEEEE. This CDR3 has 13 amino acids. The CDR3 loop reads CASSLGRDTEAFF. For the CDR3, the DNA is TGTGCCAGCAGCTTGGGCAGGGACACTGAAGCTTTCTTT.

This clonotype was detected many times. The chain employs TRBV6-2 or TRBV6-3 and TRBJ1-2; no clear D gene. Per the germline V gene, CDR1 is MNHEY and CDR2 is SVGEGT. CDR3 size: 13 residues. V was cut by 0 bases and J by 8 bases, with 10 bases left in between. The CDR3 nucleotides read TGTGCCAGCAGTTACTCTGCCAGCGGGGGCTACACCTTC. Translation: CASSYSASGGYTF.

Concerning this clonotype itself: The conserved closing phenylalanine or tryptophan is absent in this CDR3, likely reflecting a read error. The genes are TRBV7-7 and TRBJ1-2, with 11 nucleotides matching TRBD1. CDR3 length equals 14 residues. From germline, CDR1 is SSHAT and CDR2 FNYEAQ (reference sequence). The CDR3 coding sequence is TGTGCTAGCAGCTTGGACAGGGGGCTGGGAGGCTACACCCTC. The encoded protein is CASSLDRGLGGYTL.

This clonotype was counted only a few times. This chain uses TRBV9 with TRBJ2-2, with 8 bases matching TRBD2. J gave up 4 bases and V 0 bases, and 2 bases lay outside the gene matches. The CDR3 covers 15 residues. The V gene's germline CDR1 is SGDLS and CDR2 YYNGEE. The CDR3 loop reads CASSVAGGGTGELFF. The DNA of the CDR3 is TGTGCCAGCAGCGTAGCGGGGGGGGGCACCGGGGAGCTGTTTTTT.

The genes are TRBV15 and TRBJ2-5; D possibly corresponds to TRBD2 (6 bases). Germline V lookup: CDR1 LNHNV, CDR2 YYDKDF (reference sequence). The CDR3 covers 15 residues. The V and J ends lost 5 bases and 6 bases respectively, with 19 bases between them. In DNA form, the CDR3 reads TGTGCCACCAGCCCCCAACGGAGGGCCCTACAGACCCAGTACTTC. As protein: CATSPQRRALQTQYF.

With regard to this clonotype: The junction and the germline gene differ at one end; a read error may be behind it. This rearrangement joins TRBV29-1 to TRBJ1-1; tentatively, D is TRBD1 (5 bases). Germline V lookup: CDR1 SQVTM, CDR2 ANQGSEA. The CDR3 runs to 11 residues. The CDR3 here is CSVVKGQGIKF. CDR3 in DNA: TGCAGCGTTGTGAAGGGGCAGGGTATTAAGTTT.

A note on this clonotype: Mismatch with germline at one junction end may stem from a read error. The chain has TRBV20-1 and TRBJ1-1; D unresolved. This CDR3 region has 13 residues. Looked up from germline, CDR1 is DFQATT and CDR2 is SNEGSKA (reference sequence). The CDR3 region is CSARGSWGTEAFF. CDR3 nucleotides: TGCAGTGCCAGAGGGTCCTGGGGCACTGAAGCTTTCTTT.

About this clonotype itself: One end of the junction fails to match germline, which may point to a read error. V and J are TRBV15 and TRBJ1-5; D is unresolved. This CDR3 has 14 amino acids. The V gene's germline CDR1 is LNHNV and CDR2 YYDKDF (reference sequence). The CDR3 DNA sequence: TGTGCCACAAGCAGAGAAGTTCAGAGTCAGCCCCAGCATTTT. As protein: CATSREVQSQPQHF.

This clonotype was recorded at least ten times. The genes are TRBV7-2 and TRBJ2-5; either TRBD1 or TRBD2 may supply D (6 bases each). V lost 5 bases, J lost 5 bases, and 12 bases lay in between. The CDR3 has 13 residues. The germline CDR1 and CDR2 sequences are SGHTA and FQGNSA. For the CDR3, the DNA is TGTGCCAGCAGCCCCTGGAGGGGGGAGACCCAGTACTTC. Encoded protein: CASSPWRGETQYF.

This clonotype was picked up one time. The V and J genes are TRBV2 and TRBJ2-3, with D perhaps TRBD1 (6 bases). V was shortened by 2 bases and J by 2 bases, with 8 bases between the two germline ends. CDR1 is SNHLY and CDR2 is FYNNEI in the germline V gene. The length of the CDR3 is 14 residues. The CDR3, as DNA: TGTGCCAGCAGTGAACAGGGGACCACAGATACGCAGTATTTT. It codes for CASSEQGTTDTQYF.

The chain recombines TRBV29-1 with TRBJ2-5, with 10 bases matching TRBD2. The CDR3 has 14 amino acids. Trimming at V came to 6 bases and at J to 3 bases, leaving 7 bases not matched to a gene. Germline CDR1 reads SQVTM; CDR2 reads ANQGSEA. The CDR3 spells CSVQAGGPKETQYF. CDR3 DNA: TGCAGCGTCCAAGCGGGAGGGCCAAAAGAGACCCAGTACTTC.

The rearrangement links TRBV29-1 to TRBJ2-7, with TRBD1 identical over 8 bases. The CDR3 length is 13 residues. V was pared by 6 bases and J by 0 bases, with 4 bases of the junction left unmatched. Germline V gene sequence: CDR1 SQVTM, CDR2 ANQGSEA. CDR3 residues: CSVRTGFSYEQYF. The CDR3 DNA is TGCAGCGTGAGGACAGGGTTCTCCTACGAGCAGTACTTC.

This clonotype was seen many times. The chain carries TRBV2 and TRBJ1-5; D remains ambiguous. Trimming removed 5 bases from V and 5 bases from J, with 10 bases in between. This CDR3 comprises 13 residues. Germline V gene lookup returns CDR1 SNHLY and CDR2 FYNNEI. This CDR3 reads CASSRDWDQPQHF. CDR3 nucleotide sequence: TGTGCCAGCAGTCGGGATTGGGATCAGCCCCAGCATTTT.

This clonotype was recorded many times. The V and J genes are TRBV6-1 and TRBJ1-5; perhaps TRBD1 as D (5 bases). Trimming removed 8 bases from V and 5 bases from J, with 13 bases in between. Per the germline V gene, CDR1 is MNHNS and CDR2 is SASEGT. The CDR3 extends over 13 amino acids. The DNA of the CDR3 is TGTGCCAGCCGGGGGAATTATGATCAGCCCCAGCATTTT. This codes for CASRGNYDQPQHF.

The chain links TRBV4-2 to TRBJ1-2; 8 bases agree with TRBD1. CDR1 and CDR2 (germline): LGHNA, YNFKEQ. J gave up 8 bases and V 0 bases, and 14 bases lay outside the gene matches. CDR3 length equals 17 residues. CDR3 sequence (DNA): TGTGCCAGCAGCCAAGATGGAACCCTGACAGGGGCGTACGGCTACACCTTC. Its protein product is CASSQDGTLTGAYGYTF.

This clonotype was seen many times. The CDR3 region is CASSMISTVWRGQPQHF. In DNA form, the CDR3 reads TGTGCCAGTAGTATGATTTCGACAGTCTGGAGGGGTCAGCCCCAGCATTTT. The chain uses TRBV19 and TRBJ1-5; possibly TRBD1 for D (5 bases). Looked up from germline, CDR1 is LNHDA and CDR2 is SQIVND (reference sequence). This CDR3 has 17 residues. The V and J ends lost 3 bases and 6 bases respectively, with 21 bases between them.

This chain links TRBV5-8 with TRBJ1-2; D possibly corresponds to TRBD1 (5 bases). Germline values: CDR1 SGHTS, CDR2 YDEGEE. V lost 4 bases and J lost 4, with 17 bases in between. This CDR3 is 15 amino acids long. CDR3 sequence: CASSQPRQGAYGYTF. As DNA, the CDR3 is TGTGCCAGCAGCCAACCCCGCCAGGGCGCCTATGGCTACACCTTC. Variable domain in full (rest from reference TRBV5-8 and TRBJ1-2): EAGVTQSPTHLIKTRGQQATLRCSPISGHTSVYWYQQALGLGLQFLLWYDEGEERNRGNFPPRFSGRQFPNYSSELNVNALELEDSALYLCASSQPRQGAYGYTFGSGTRLTVV.

This clonotype was seen at least ten times. The chain recombines TRBV19 with TRBJ2-7, with 7 bases lining up with TRBD2. V dropped 4 bases and J dropped 1; count of bases not matched to a gene: 10. The CDR3 runs 16 residues. CDR1 and CDR2 (germline): LNHDA, SQIVND (reference sequence). The DNA of the CDR3 is TGTGCCAGTAGTACCCTGTGGGGGGGTGGATCCTACGAGCAGTACTTC. Its translation is CASSTLWGGGSYEQYF.

Ten or more counts support this clonotype. The rearrangement uses TRBV7-2 and TRBJ1-2; D perhaps matches TRBD1 (6 bases). The germline V and J ends were trimmed by 7 bases and 3 bases, with 12 bases remaining between them. CDR1 SGHTA and CDR2 FQGNSA come from the germline V gene. The CDR3 is 13 amino acids. CDR3 DNA: TGTGCCAGCACCGTAAACAGGGACTATGGCTACACCTTC. It is translated as CASTVNRDYGYTF.

There are many counts of this clonotype. Written as DNA, the CDR3 is TGTGCCAGTAGCCAGGGTACCACGAGCTCCTACAATGAGCAGTTCTTC. This translates into CASSQGTTSSYNEQFF. V gene TRBV19 combines with J gene TRBJ2-1, with D possibly being TRBD1 (5 bases). CDR1 LNHDA and CDR2 SQIVND come from the germline V gene (reference sequence). CDR3 size: 16 residues. V lost 6 bases and J 0 bases, leaving 15 bases between the germline ends. The variable domain in full, with the rest retrieved from reference TRBV19 and TRBJ2-1, is DGGITQSPKYLFRKEGQNVTLSCEQNLNHDAMYWYRQDPGQGLRLIYYSQIVNDFQKGDIAEGYSVSREKKESFPLTVTSAQKNPTAFYLCASSQGTTSSYNEQFFGPGTRLTVL.

The gene calls are TRBV5-4 and TRBJ2-7; 8 bases fit TRBD1. With V trimmed by 0 bases and J by 3 bases, 2 bases remained unmatched. The CDR3 runs 14 residues. The germline V gene encodes CDR1 SGHNT and CDR2 YYREEE (reference sequence). Written as DNA, the CDR3 is TGTGCCAGCAGCTTGGGGACAGGGAACTACGAGCAGTACTTC. Its translation: CASSLGTGNYEQYF. Together with reference TRBV5-4 and TRBJ2-7, the CDR3 gives the full variable domain: ETGVTQSPTHLIKTRGQQVTLRCSSQSGHNTVSWYQQALGQGPQFIFQYYREEENGRGNFPPRFSGLQFPNYSSELNVNALELDDSALYLCASSLGTGNYEQYFGPGTRLTVT.

Concerning this clonotype itself: With a much larger clone just one base away, this may be a read error. The genes are TRBV7-9 and TRBJ1-2; perhaps TRBD1 as D (5 bases). Trimming shortened V by 5 bases and J by 12 bases, and 22 bases separated the two germline ends. CDR1 and CDR2 (germline): SEHNR, FQNEAQ (reference sequence). The CDR3 extends over 14 amino acids. CDR3 protein: CASSPPQGTVGHTF. The CDR3 region has the DNA TGTGCCAGCAGCCCCCCTCAGGGCACAGTGGGCCACACCTTC.

This clonotype showed up just a few times. Here the CDR3 DNA reads TGCAGTGCTAGAGAGGGCGTCTTCGGACTAGCGGTAAACAATGAGCAGTTCTTC. It translates to CSAREGVFGLAVNNEQFF. The J gene is TRBJ2-1, the V gene TRBV20-1; 10 bases match TRBD2. The V segment lost 0 bases and the J segment 5 bases; nucleotides outside the gene matches: 13. Germline V CDR1 and CDR2: DFQATT, SNEGSKA (reference sequence). The CDR3 length is 18 residues.

This chain connects TRBV20-1 to TRBJ1-1, with D possibly matching TRBD1 (5 bases). V gave up 4 bases and J gave up 0 bases, with 9 bases separating them. Germline assignment: CDR1 DFQATT and CDR2 SNEGSKA (reference sequence). The CDR3 runs to 13 residues. The CDR3 nucleotides read TGCAGTGCTACGGACACTTTGAACACTGAAGCTTTCTTT. Protein product: CSATDTLNTEAFF.

This clonotype was seen a handful of times. The J gene is TRBJ2-3, the V gene TRBV19, with D maybe TRBD2 (5 bases). This CDR3 region has 15 residues. V was shortened by 4 bases and J by 0 bases, with 11 bases between the two germline ends. Germline CDR1 LNHDA, CDR2 SQIVND (reference sequence). CDR3 DNA sequence: TGTGCCAGTAGTAACGGAGCGGCTAGCACAGATACGCAGTATTTT. It specifies CASSNGAASTDTQYF.

This clonotype was seen a few times. J is TRBJ1-2 and V is TRBV29-1; D is unclear. V was shortened by 5 bases and J by 6 bases, with 13 bases between the two germline ends. This CDR3 is 12 amino acids long. Germline values: CDR1 SQVTM, CDR2 ANQGSEA. The CDR3 loop reads CSVLPTDNGYTF. In DNA, the CDR3 is TGCAGCGTTCTCCCCACAGATAATGGCTACACCTTC.

The chain has TRBV4-2 and TRBJ1-2, with 9 bases that match TRBD1. Looked up from germline, CDR1 is LGHNA and CDR2 is YNFKEQ. Losses at the gene ends were 6 bases for V and 1 base for J; bases not matched to a gene: 12. CDR3 length: 17 amino acids. The CDR3 protein is CASRRPQGDRVNYGYTF. CDR3 in DNA: TGTGCCAGCAGAAGACCACAAGGGGACAGGGTTAACTATGGCTACACCTTC.

The rearrangement uses TRBV5-1 and TRBJ1-2, with a tentative D call TRBD1 (6 bases). Trimming pared 5 bases from V and 5 bases from J, leaving 19 bases between. The CDR3 spans 15 residues. From germline, CDR1 is SGHRS and CDR2 YFSETQ. CDR3 nucleotide sequence: TGCGCCAGCAGTTTCGGGGGCAGCACACGGTATGGCTACACCTTC. Its protein is CASSFGGSTRYGYTF.

The sample holds a few counts of this clonotype. The chain has TRBV10-3 and TRBJ2-5; 7 nucleotides match TRBD1. The germline gives CDR1 ENHRY, CDR2 SYGVKD. CDR3 size: 14 residues. V trimming: 3 bases; J trimming: 4 bases; junction bases outside the gene matches: 5. The CDR3 is CAISEGQAGETQYF. The CDR3, as DNA: TGTGCCATCAGTGAAGGACAGGCCGGAGAGACCCAGTACTTC.